Listed below are T cell receptor beta chains from one sample, sequenced in a study of technical replicates of blood from several donors. TCRdb's table, derived via immunoSEQ multiplex PCR, lists solely in-frame clones and lacks some. The data contain tens of thousands of clones, roughly 98% of them seen just once; the ten biggest clones take up around 0.16%. Sequenced sample: T cells isolated from PBMCs. These receptors all come from a human donor in good health. CDR3s include the opening cysteine and the closing phenylalanine or tryptophan. A D gene is named only where the DNA matches it firmly. Clone size, where shown, is once, few, many, or a class for clones that have expanded.

d_gene: NA
v_gene: TRBV7-9
j_gene: TRBJ1-1
abundance: NA
CDR3aa: CASSSHTGTMNTEAFF
CDR3nt: TGTGCCAGCAGCTCCCACACAGGGACGATGAACACTGAAGCTTTCTTT

d_gene: TRBD1
v_gene: TRBV4-2
j_gene: TRBJ1-5
abundance: NA
CDR3aa: CASSQDRGFGPQHF
CDR3nt: TGTGCCAGCAGCCAAGACAGGGGGTTCGGGCCCCAGCATTTT

d_gene: TRBD1
v_gene: TRBV7-9
j_gene: TRBJ1-2
abundance: NA
CDR3aa: CASSLTQGANYGYTF
CDR3nt: TGTGCCAGCAGCTTAACACAGGGGGCTAACTATGGCTACACCTTC

d_gene: NA
v_gene: TRBV28
j_gene: TRBJ2-1
abundance: NA
CDR3aa: CASSFDRYEQFF
CDR3nt: TGTGCCAGCAGTTTCGACAGGTATGAGCAGTTCTTC

d_gene: NA
v_gene: TRBV15
j_gene: TRBJ2-5
abundance: NA
CDR3aa: CATSRDHRTETQYF
CDR3nt: TGTGCCACCAGCAGAGACCACAGGACAGAGACCCAGTACTTC

d_gene: TRBD1
v_gene: TRBV6-5
j_gene: TRBJ2-1
abundance: NA
CDR3aa: CASRTGVNEQFF
CDR3nt: TGTGCCAGCCGGACAGGGGTCAATGAGCAGTTCTTC

d_gene: TRBD2
v_gene: TRBV5-1
j_gene: TRBJ2-3
abundance: NA
CDR3aa: CASSLARLAGESDTQYF
CDR3nt: TGCGCCAGCAGCTTGGCGCGACTAGCGGGAGAGTCAGATACGCAGTATTTT

d_gene: NA
v_gene: TRBV13
j_gene: TRBJ2-6
abundance: NA
CDR3aa: CASSLEEGTSGANVLTF
CDR3nt: TGTGCCAGCAGCCTAGAGGAGGGAACCTCTGGGGCCAACGTCCTGACTTTC

d_gene: NA
v_gene: TRBV12-5
j_gene: TRBJ1-3
abundance: NA
CDR3aa: CASGLVKGEAGNTIYF
CDR3nt: TGTGCTAGTGGTTTGGTAAAAGGGGAAGCTGGAAACACCATATATTTT

d_gene: TRBD2
v_gene: TRBV27
j_gene: TRBJ2-1
abundance: NA
CDR3aa: CASKPGLGGNEQFF
CDR3nt: TGTGCCAGCAAACCGGGACTAGGGGGCAATGAGCAGTTCTTC

d_gene: TRBD1
v_gene: TRBV5-1
j_gene: TRBJ1-6
abundance: NA
CDR3aa: CASSLEPGQGDSPLHF
CDR3nt: TGCGCCAGCAGCTTGGAACCGGGACAGGGGGACTCACCCCTCCACTTT

d_gene: TRBD1
v_gene: TRBV5-4
j_gene: TRBJ2-7
abundance: NA
CDR3aa: CASSRLAGGDEQYF
CDR3nt: TGTGCCAGCAGCCGTCTCGCAGGGGGCGACGAGCAGTACTTC

d_gene: NA
v_gene: TRBV5-1
j_gene: TRBJ1-1
abundance: once
CDR3aa: CASSLGGGRNFDTEAFF
CDR3nt: TGCGCCAGCAGCTTGGGAGGGGGAAGGAACTTCGACACTGAAGCTTTCTTT

d_gene: TRBD1
v_gene: TRBV5-1
j_gene: TRBJ2-5
abundance: NA
CDR3aa: CASSLSTGGETQYF
CDR3nt: TGCGCCAGCAGCTTGTCTACAGGGGGTGAGACCCAGTACTTC

d_gene: NA
v_gene: TRBV7-6
j_gene: TRBJ1-1
abundance: NA
CDR3aa: CASSKQERTEAFF
CDR3nt: TGTGCCAGCAGCAAGCAAGAGAGGACTGAAGCTTTCTTT

d_gene: TRBD1
v_gene: TRBV5-1
j_gene: TRBJ1-1
abundance: NA
CDR3aa: CASSFNQGASEAFF
CDR3nt: TGCGCCAGCAGCTTTAACCAGGGGGCCTCTGAAGCTTTCTTT

d_gene: TRBD1
v_gene: TRBV7-2
j_gene: TRBJ1-1
abundance: NA
CDR3aa: CASSTTTGRTEAFF
CDR3nt: TGTGCCAGCAGCACCACGACAGGGAGAACTGAAGCTTTCTTT

d_gene: NA
v_gene: TRBV7-2
j_gene: TRBJ2-5
abundance: NA
CDR3aa: CASSLGASKETQYF
CDR3nt: TGTGCCAGCAGCCTGGGGGCCTCTAAAGAGACCCAGTACTTC

d_gene: NA
v_gene: TRBV25-1
j_gene: TRBJ2-7
abundance: NA
CDR3aa: CASSDGRAREQYF
CDR3nt: TGTGCCAGCAGTGATGGGAGAGCTCGAGAGCAGTACTTC

d_gene: NA
v_gene: TRBV6-5
j_gene: TRBJ1-5
abundance: NA
CDR3aa: CASSYSRRYSNQPQHF
CDR3nt: TGTGCCAGCAGTTACTCCAGAAGATATAGCAATCAGCCCCAGCATTTT

d_gene: TRBD1
v_gene: TRBV5-1
j_gene: TRBJ2-7
abundance: NA
CDR3aa: CASSQDGQGYEQYF
CDR3nt: TGCGCCAGCAGCCAGGACGGACAGGGATACGAGCAGTACTTC

d_gene: TRBD2
v_gene: TRBV4-2
j_gene: TRBJ2-3
abundance: NA
CDR3aa: CASSHTSGRALDTQYF
CDR3nt: TGTGCCAGCAGCCACACTAGCGGGAGGGCCCTAGATACGCAGTATTTT

d_gene: TRBD1
v_gene: TRBV27
j_gene: TRBJ1-2
abundance: NA
CDR3aa: CATTGGAGYGYTF
CDR3nt: TGTGCCACTACAGGGGGCGCAGGCTATGGCTACACCTTC

d_gene: NA
v_gene: TRBV7-3
j_gene: TRBJ1-1
abundance: NA
CDR3aa: CASSLGGTANTEAFF
CDR3nt: TGTGCCAGCAGCTTAGGAGGGACGGCGAACACTGAAGCTTTCTTT

d_gene: NA
v_gene: TRBV7-2
j_gene: TRBJ1-2
abundance: NA
CDR3aa: CASSLGPGDGYTF
CDR3nt: TGTGCCAGCAGCTTAGGCCCGGGGGATGGCTACACCTTC

d_gene: TRBD1
v_gene: TRBV7-8
j_gene: TRBJ2-5
abundance: NA
CDR3aa: CASSSKDRRETQYF
CDR3nt: TGTGCCAGCAGCTCCAAGGACAGGAGAGAGACCCAGTACTTC

d_gene: NA
v_gene: TRBV2
j_gene: TRBJ2-2
abundance: NA
CDR3aa: CASSVRGMNTGELFF
CDR3nt: TGTGCCAGCAGTGTTAGGGGGATGAACACCGGGGAGCTGTTTTTT

d_gene: TRBD2
v_gene: TRBV11-3
j_gene: TRBJ2-2
abundance: NA
CDR3aa: CASRRGGPNTGELFF
CDR3nt: TGTGCCAGCAGGCGCGGGGGGCCGAACACCGGGGAGCTGTTTTTT

d_gene: TRBD2
v_gene: TRBV6-1
j_gene: TRBJ2-7
abundance: NA
CDR3aa: CASSGGTSGGVLNEQYF
CDR3nt: TGTGCCAGCAGTGGCGGGACTAGCGGGGGGGTCCTAAACGAGCAGTACTTC

d_gene: NA
v_gene: TRBV4-1
j_gene: TRBJ1-1
abundance: NA
CDR3aa: CASSQDLLLRTEAFF
CDR3nt: TGCGCCAGCAGCCAAGATCTCCTACTTAGAACTGAAGCTTTCTTT

d_gene: TRBD1
v_gene: TRBV7-6
j_gene: TRBJ2-3
abundance: NA
CDR3aa: CASSQDRGDTQYF
CDR3nt: TGTGCCAGCAGCCAAGACAGGGGAGATACGCAGTATTTT

d_gene: TRBD1
v_gene: TRBV11-2
j_gene: TRBJ2-7
abundance: NA
CDR3aa: CASSSRDRLEYF
CDR3nt: TGTGCCAGCAGCTCAAGGGACAGGTTGGAGTACTTC

d_gene: NA
v_gene: TRBV5-1
j_gene: TRBJ2-2
abundance: NA
CDR3aa: CASREGRRNTGELFF
CDR3nt: TGCGCCAGCAGGGAGGGGCGGAGAAACACCGGGGAGCTGTTTTTT

d_gene: TRBD1
v_gene: TRBV10-2
j_gene: TRBJ2-7
abundance: NA
CDR3aa: CASSPTGNKDEQYF
CDR3nt: TGCGCCAGCAGCCCGACAGGGAACAAAGACGAGCAGTACTTC

d_gene: TRBD1
v_gene: TRBV4-1
j_gene: TRBJ1-5
abundance: once
CDR3aa: CASSQDGDSYSNQLQHF
CDR3nt: TGCGCCAGCAGCCAAGATGGGGACAGCTATAGCAATCAGCTCCAGCATTTT

d_gene: TRBD2
v_gene: TRBV4-1
j_gene: TRBJ2-7
abundance: NA
CDR3aa: CASSQVSGGESSYEQYF
CDR3nt: TGCGCCAGCAGCCAGGTATCCGGGGGGGAGAGCTCCTACGAGCAGTACTTC

d_gene: TRBD2
v_gene: TRBV5-1
j_gene: TRBJ2-5
abundance: NA
CDR3aa: CASSSGLAGPETQYF
CDR3nt: TGCGCCAGCAGCTCCGGACTAGCGGGGCCTGAGACCCAGTACTTC

d_gene: NA
v_gene: TRBV28
j_gene: TRBJ1-5
abundance: once
CDR3aa: CASSFGSNQPQHF
CDR3nt: TGTGCCAGCAGTTTTGGGAGTAATCAGCCCCAGCATTTT

d_gene: NA
v_gene: TRBV4-1
j_gene: TRBJ2-1
abundance: NA
CDR3aa: CASSQGEGLPRSYNEQFF
CDR3nt: TGCGCCAGCAGCCAAGGTGAGGGACTCCCGCGGTCCTACAATGAGCAGTTCTTC

d_gene: TRBD1
v_gene: TRBV27
j_gene: TRBJ2-2
abundance: NA
CDR3aa: CASSSRQGSSPGELFF
CDR3nt: TGTGCCAGCAGTTCCCGACAGGGGTCGTCTCCCGGGGAGCTGTTTTTT

d_gene: NA
v_gene: TRBV6-1
j_gene: TRBJ2-7
abundance: NA
CDR3aa: CASSETGSSYEQYF
CDR3nt: TGTGCCAGCAGTGAAACAGGGAGCTCCTACGAGCAGTACTTC

d_gene: TRBD1
v_gene: TRBV2
j_gene: TRBJ2-2
abundance: NA
CDR3aa: CARLTGTGSTRGTGELFF
CDR3nt: TGTGCCAGGTTGACCGGGACAGGGTCCACAAGAGGCACCGGGGAGCTGTTTTTT

d_gene: NA
v_gene: TRBV6-5
j_gene: TRBJ2-5
abundance: NA
CDR3aa: CASSPGSQETQYF
CDR3nt: TGTGCCAGCAGTCCCGGGAGCCAAGAGACCCAGTACTTC

d_gene: TRBD2
v_gene: TRBV7-9
j_gene: TRBJ2-1
abundance: once
CDR3aa: CASSVERGAVNEQFF
CDR3nt: TGTGCCAGCAGCGTCGAGCGGGGGGCCGTAAATGAGCAGTTCTTC

d_gene: NA
v_gene: TRBV28
j_gene: TRBJ1-2
abundance: NA
CDR3aa: CASSPLLASYGYTF
CDR3nt: TGTGCCAGCAGCCCCCTTTTGGCTTCCTATGGCTACACCTTC

d_gene: NA
v_gene: TRBV28
j_gene: TRBJ1-1
abundance: NA
CDR3aa: CASAPGPDRSGLNTEAFF
CDR3nt: TGTGCCAGCGCACCGGGTCCCGACAGATCTGGTCTGAACACTGAAGCTTTCTTT

d_gene: TRBD1
v_gene: TRBV5-4
j_gene: TRBJ1-2
abundance: NA
CDR3aa: CASSAAGKRQGAWYGYTF
CDR3nt: TGTGCCAGCAGCGCCGCGGGGAAAAGACAGGGGGCTTGGTATGGCTACACCTTC

d_gene: NA
v_gene: TRBV30
j_gene: TRBJ2-7
abundance: NA
CDR3aa: CAWSSRFSFSYEQYF
CDR3nt: TGTGCCTGGAGTAGCCGCTTTTCCTTTTCCTACGAGCAGTACTTC

d_gene: TRBD1
v_gene: TRBV4-1
j_gene: TRBJ1-4
abundance: NA
CDR3aa: CASSTDRGILLGGVFF
CDR3nt: TGCGCCAGCAGCACCGACAGGGGGATCCTGCTGGGAGGGGTGTTTTTT

d_gene: TRBD1
v_gene: TRBV5-1
j_gene: TRBJ2-7
abundance: once
CDR3aa: CASSLDGTGLSYEQYF
CDR3nt: TGCGCCAGCAGCTTGGATGGGACAGGTCTATCCTACGAGCAGTACTTC

d_gene: TRBD1
v_gene: TRBV29-1
j_gene: TRBJ2-1
abundance: NA
CDR3aa: CSVGRGISYNEQFF
CDR3nt: TGCAGCGTTGGCAGGGGGATATCCTACAATGAGCAGTTCTTC

d_gene: TRBD1
v_gene: TRBV7-9
j_gene: TRBJ2-7
abundance: NA
CDR3aa: CASSPRTGGPYEQYF
CDR3nt: TGTGCCAGCAGCCCGAGGACAGGTGGCCCCTACGAGCAGTACTTC

d_gene: NA
v_gene: TRBV6-1
j_gene: TRBJ1-6
abundance: NA
CDR3aa: CASSEARTGRGSPLHF
CDR3nt: TGTGCCAGCAGTGAAGCTAGGACCGGTAGGGGTTCACCCCTCCACTTT

d_gene: NA
v_gene: TRBV2
j_gene: TRBJ2-2
abundance: NA
CDR3aa: CASDAQGGTGELFF
CDR3nt: TGTGCCAGCGATGCCCAGGGGGGCACCGGGGAGCTGTTTTTT